This T cell receptor (beta chain) was captured by sequencing in a study of blood T cell repertoires in COVID-19 (dated by TCRdb to 2020 to 2022). Context from the whole study: Samples covering the acute and convalescent phases of COVID-19 were provided by collaborators in the United States, Italy and Spain. The material from the prospective study consisted of cDNA or gDNA derived from T cells, B-cell-depleted T cells, or PBMCs. Deeply sampled blood TCRbeta repertoires from subjects exposed to, actively infected with, or recovered from COVID-19 were included in the dataset. The repertoires were released in a freely available public database intended as a resource for research on the immune response to SARS-CoV-2. The samples were drawn from the first 160 participants of the ongoing ImmuneRACE study and from 950 to 1,500 subjects provided by 6 global collaborators. Sample metadata almost always included a de-identified subject ID, COVID-19 status, age in years and sex. Where HLA class I and class II types were available, the types were taken from metadata supplied by the sample provider, not from assay-based typing. Overall results and qualifications from the work: The amount of clinical and demographic metadata varied by source and participant and was provided uncurated.

The CDR3 numbers 15 residues from cysteine through phenylalanine. Kept here is only the CDR3 DNA, which spans 45 bases and is read in frame from base 1. In the germline V gene, CDR1 corresponds to SGHDN and CDR2 to FVKESK. V drops 3 bases and J drops 4 bases, leaving 15 bases in between. Worth noting for this clone: Its antigen remains unidentified. No per-base quality is available; no much larger clone lies one base away.

TCRbeta CDR3 regions were amplified from genomic DNA by means of the immunoSEQ Assay, a bias-controlled multiplex PCR. Per the original workflow: The number of nucleated cells in each sample was estimated by amplification of reference gene primers within the assay. To quantify the absolute abundance of each unique TCRbeta CDR3 rearrangement, sequence reads were collapsed and filtered. For each sample, productive Simpson clonality was calculated as the square root of Simpson's diversity index over productive rearrangements. The table comes from immuneACCESS by way of TCRdb, which keeps in-frame sequences with V and J called. Part of the clones is missing from these tables; in studies checked, under half for an unresolved V gene and the rest for unknown reasons. The V and J calls and clone size are taken from that table; D and trimming were inferred from the DNA. The sample contains about 320,000 clones, 89% of them found a single time. Roughly 5% of the sample goes to the ten largest clones.

Participants in the prospective study were aged roughly 18 to 100 years, lived in some 24 United States geographic areas, and enrolled through a virtual design. In the prospective study, cohorts were assigned on the basis of participant-reported clinical history obtained from a screening survey and a study questionnaire. Recovered participants in ImmuneRACE Cohort 3 were defined as having two consecutive negative NP/OP PCR tests, clearance from a healthcare professional, or resolution of symptoms. In the prospective study, whole blood, serum and a nasopharyngeal or oropharyngeal swab were collected from each participant by mobile phlebotomists. Prospective study participants could optionally give additional blood draws and questionnaires over an approximately two-month period. Before DNA extraction, prospective study blood samples were shipped either frozen or at room temperature.

This sequence uses TRBV14 and TRBJ1-1, with TRBD1 tentatively as D gene (5 bases match). This receptor was taken from a man aged 55-75 years who had recovered from COVID-19. The specimen sequenced was PBMCs or T cells enriched from blood (not recorded which). The CDR3 protein: CASSQVRAVGTEAFF. The DNA sequence follows: TGTGCCAGCAGCCAGGTCAGGGCGGTGGGCACTGAAGCTTTCTTT.